These 29 T cell receptor beta chains came from one sample sequenced in a study of cytomegalovirus exposure and HLA in healthy donors. The PCR was carried out with 60 Vbeta primers and 13 Jbeta primers. The method was immunoSEQ multiplex PCR; TCRdb's version includes in-frame clones alone and lacks a portion of them. The table includes around 61,000 clones, just under 85% detected once. Sequences were obtained from PBMCs. These receptors all stem from a middle-aged man in good health and CMV-seronegative.

This clone appeared a few times. The V and J genes are TRBV4-1 and TRBJ2-5; 11 bases match TRBD1. Germline trimming cut 1 base from V and 7 bases from J; bases unmatched to any gene: 5. This CDR3 has 15 amino acids. The germline gives CDR1 MGHRA, CDR2 YSYEKL. The CDR3 sequence: CASSQVPGTGGTQYF. As DNA, the CDR3 is TGCGCCAGCAGCCAAGTTCCCGGGACAGGGGGGACCCAGTACTTC.

This clone has only a few counts. V usage is TRBV5-1 and J usage is TRBJ1-1, with 8 bases that match TRBD1. The CDR3 runs 13 residues. The V and J ends lost 4 bases and 7 bases, in that order; junction bases with no gene match: 6. CDR1 and CDR2 (germline): SGHRS, YFSETQ. CDR3 protein: CASSQGQEREAFF. CDR3 nucleotides: TGCGCCAGCAGCCAGGGACAGGAGCGTGAAGCTTTCTTT.

J is TRBJ2-7 and V is TRBV5-1; 9 bases map to TRBD1. This CDR3 region has 15 residues. J was trimmed by 6 bases and V by 0 bases; bases with no gene match: 7. Germline CDR1 is SGHRS and CDR2 is YFSETQ. DNA for the CDR3: TGCGCCAGCAGCTTGGAGGGACAGGGCTTAAGCGAGCAGTACTTC. Amino acids: CASSLEGQGLSEQYF.

The rearrangement links TRBV11-3 to TRBJ2-5; TRBD2 agrees at 7 bases. The CDR3 covers 13 residues. Germline trimming cut 3 bases from V and 7 bases from J; bases unmatched to any gene: 5. Germline V lookup: CDR1 SGHNT, CDR2 YENEEA. The CDR3: CASSFGLAATQYF. The DNA of the CDR3 is TGTGCCAGCAGCTTTGGGCTAGCGGCGACCCAGTACTTC.

The chain employs TRBV25-1 and TRBJ1-4; TRBD1 is a possible D gene (6 bases). Per germline, CDR1 MGHDK and CDR2 SYGVNS. CDR3 size: 16 residues. V lost 1 base and J 5 bases, leaving 14 bases between the germline ends. The CDR3 protein is CASSEWTVTGNEKLFF. In DNA form, the CDR3 reads TGTGCCAGCAGTGAATGGACGGTTACAGGGAATGAAAAACTGTTTTTT.

This chain uses TRBV28 with TRBJ2-4; D perhaps matches TRBD2 (7 bases). Germline lookup yields CDR1 MDHEN and CDR2 SYDVKM. This CDR3 contains 11 residues. Trimming shortened V by 3 bases and J by 13 bases, and 10 bases separated the two germline ends. The CDR3 loop is CASSFGGAQYF. The CDR3 DNA sequence: TGTGCCAGCAGTTTTGGGGGGGCCCAGTACTTC. Full variable domain (missing parts from reference TRBV28 and TRBJ2-4): DVKVTQSSRYLVKRTGEKVFLECVQDMDHENMFWYRQDPGLGLRLIYFSYDVKMKEKGDIPEGYSVSREKKERFSLILESASTNQTSMYLCASSFGGAQYFGAGTRLSVL.

J is TRBJ2-2 and V is TRBV11-1, with TRBD1 identical over 9 bases. V trimming: 3 bases; J trimming: 8 bases; junction bases outside the gene matches: 13. Germline loops: CDR1 SGHAT, CDR2 FQDESV (reference sequence). This CDR3 spans 17 amino acids. The CDR3 reads CASSLSSGTGWTGELFF. For the CDR3, the DNA is TGTGCCAGCAGCTTGAGTTCCGGGACAGGGTGGACTGGGGAGCTGTTTTTT. The full variable domain, its missing parts supplied by reference TRBV11-1 and TRBJ2-2, is EAEVAQSPRYKITEKSQAVAFWCDPISGHATLYWYRQILGQGPELLVQFQDESVVDDSQLPKDRFSAERLKGVDSTLKIQPAELGDSAMYLCASSLSSGTGWTGELFFGEGSRLTVL.

The chain links TRBV30 to TRBJ1-5; 7 bases fit TRBD1. Trimming removed 3 bases from V and 9 bases from J; junction bases left unmatched: 11. There are 14 residues in the CDR3. Germline V gene lookup returns CDR1 GTSNPN and CDR2 SVGIG (reference sequence). The CDR3 nucleotides are TGTGCCTGGAGCCGGGACAGCGGACCTGGGCCCCAGCATTTT. Its protein product is CAWSRDSGPGPQHF.

V gene TRBV12-5 combines with J gene TRBJ1-1; D call uncertain. The germline CDR1 and CDR2 sequences are LGHNT and FRNRAP. CDR3 length equals 12 residues. Trimming shortened V by 8 bases and J by 5 bases, and 12 bases separated the two germline ends. CDR3 nucleotides: TGTGCTAGTCTGGGCCGATGGACTGAAGCTTTCTTT. Encoded protein: CASLGRWTEAFF.

The chain combines TRBV5-4 with TRBJ2-5, with 8 bases fitting TRBD1. Losses at the gene ends were 3 bases for V and 4 bases for J; bases not matched to a gene: 5. This CDR3 contains 14 residues. The V gene's germline CDR1 is SGHNT and CDR2 YYREEE (reference sequence). The CDR3 region is CASSSEGQVETQYF. In DNA form, the CDR3 reads TGTGCCAGCAGCTCGGAGGGACAGGTAGAGACCCAGTACTTC.

CDR3 in DNA: TGCAGCGTTTCGACAGGGTTACGGGAGACCCAGTACTTC. Its translation is CSVSTGLRETQYF. The chain has TRBV29-1 and TRBJ2-5, with 7 bases fitting TRBD1. Germline V gene data show CDR1 as SQVTM and CDR2 as ANQGSEA. The trim removed 5 bases at V and 5 bases at J, leaving 8 bases unmatched. The CDR3 length is 13 residues.

The CDR3 sequence is CASSKQGATDTQYF. CDR3 nucleotides: TGTGCCAGCAGCAAACAGGGGGCGACAGATACGCAGTATTTT. V gene TRBV5-6 combines with J gene TRBJ2-3; 9 nucleotides match TRBD1. After removal of 4 bases from V and 3 bases from J, the junction contained 3 bases not matched to a gene. Germline-derived CDR1 and CDR2 are SGHDT and YYEEEE. This CDR3 contains 14 residues.

The chain has TRBV18 and TRBJ1-2; D gene ambiguous. CDR3 size: 13 residues. Trimming took 5 bases from V and 4 from J, leaving 11 bases between them. Germline V gene lookup returns CDR1 KGHSH and CDR2 LQKENI. DNA of the CDR3: TGTGCCAGCTCAATATCGGAGTCCTATGGCTACACCTTC. The encoded protein is CASSISESYGYTF.

The V and J genes are TRBV11-3 and TRBJ2-7; tentative D call: TRBD1 (6 bases). CDR3 length: 12 amino acids. V was shortened by 5 bases and J by 5 bases, with 10 bases between the two germline ends. The germline V gene has CDR1 SGHNT and CDR2 YENEEA. This chain's CDR3 is CASSLRQDEQYF. The CDR3, as DNA: TGTGCCAGCAGCCTTAGACAGGACGAGCAGTACTTC.

In DNA, the CDR3 is TGTGCCAGCAGCAAAAGGACAGGGAGAGGAAACACCATATATTTT. Translated, it gives CASSKRTGRGNTIYF. The rearrangement uses TRBV5-4 and TRBJ1-3; 8 nucleotides line up with TRBD1. Trimming at V came to 4 bases and at J to 4 bases, leaving 7 bases not matched to a gene. CDR1 SGHNT and CDR2 YYREEE come from the germline V gene (reference sequence). CDR3 size: 15 residues.

As DNA, the CDR3 is TGTGCCAGCAGACCCAACACGAACACCGGGGAGCTGTTTTTT. Translated, it gives CASRPNTNTGELFF. J is TRBJ2-2 and V is TRBV6-5; D not certain. The germline gives CDR1 MNHEY, CDR2 SVGAGI. The V end was cut by 6 bases, the J end by 0 bases, with 8 bases between. The CDR3 covers 14 residues.

V and J are TRBV11-2 and TRBJ2-3, with D perhaps TRBD1 (6 bases). Germline V gene sequence: CDR1 SGHAT, CDR2 FQNNGV. Trimming stripped 1 base from V and 9 bases from J, with 14 bases between. This CDR3 comprises 14 residues. This chain's CDR3 is CASSLGTGSVTQYF. CDR3 bases: TGTGCCAGCAGCTTAGGTACAGGGAGCGTCACGCAGTATTTT.

This clone was found a few times. This chain joins TRBV5-1 and TRBJ1-1; TRBD1 agrees at 8 bases. The length of the CDR3 is 14 residues. Germline V CDR1 and CDR2: SGHRS, YFSETQ. The V segment lost 3 bases and the J segment 3 bases; nucleotides outside the gene matches: 4. DNA of the CDR3: TGCGCCAGCAGCTCCTCCAGGGGGCACACTGAAGCTTTCTTT. It specifies CASSSSRGHTEAFF.

The chain employs TRBV29-1 and TRBJ2-5; D not resolved. Germline CDR1 SQVTM, CDR2 ANQGSEA. This CDR3 comprises 11 residues. The V gene lost 1 base and the J gene lost 2 bases, with 2 bases spanning the gap. The CDR3: CSVEAQETQYF. The CDR3 DNA is TGCAGCGTTGAAGCACAAGAGACCCAGTACTTC.

This sequence joins TRBV27 and TRBJ2-1; TRBD1 might be the D (6 bases). Deletions cut 5 bases from V and 5 bases from J, with 22 bases between. In germline, CDR1 is MNHEY, CDR2 SMNVEV (reference sequence). The CDR3 length is 17 residues. In DNA, the CDR3 is TGTGCCAGCAGTCTGGGGCTTACCAGGGGCCTGAACAATGAGCAGTTCTTC. It specifies CASSLGLTRGLNNEQFF.

The rearrangement links TRBV6-5 to TRBJ2-1; TRBD2 matches 13 bases. Germline loops: CDR1 MNHEY, CDR2 SVGAGI. The CDR3 covers 14 residues. V dropped 6 bases and J dropped 11; count of bases not matched to a gene: 7. The CDR3 is CASSFPGLAGKQFF. CDR3 coding DNA: TGTGCCAGCAGCTTCCCGGGACTAGCGGGGAAGCAGTTCTTC.

The genes are TRBV28 and TRBJ2-1; 7 bases are a match to TRBD1. Unmatched junction bases numbered 21, after V lost 7 bases and J lost 12 bases. The CDR3 consists of 16 residues. CDR1 and CDR2 (germline): MDHEN, SYDVKM. The CDR3 region has the DNA TGTGCCAGCACCATGAACGGACAGGCAGGGATAGAGGCGCAGTTCTTC. It is translated as CASTMNGQAGIEAQFF.

This CDR3 is CARSPGERERGQQYF. In DNA, the CDR3 is TGTGCCAGAAGCCCTGGAGAGCGGGAGCGGGGGCAGCAGTACTTC. The V call is TRBV5-3, the J call TRBJ2-7; TRBD2 matches 8 bases. TRBV5-3 falls under the ORF class, with uncertain function. The CDR3 is 15 residues long. V lost 4 bases, J lost 8 bases, and 14 bases stayed unmatched.

The chain joins TRBV5-1 to TRBJ2-1; 8 bases are shared with TRBD2. V shed 4 bases, J shed 7 bases, and the junction held 10 bases outside the gene matches. The CDR3 is made up of 15 amino acids. Germline CDR1 is SGHRS and CDR2 is YFSETQ. The CDR3 loop reads CASSPESGGINEQFF. For the CDR3, the DNA is TGCGCCAGCAGCCCTGAGAGCGGGGGAATTAATGAGCAGTTCTTC.

The chain uses TRBV27 and TRBJ2-1; D might be TRBD2 (7 bases). Trimming pared 5 bases from V and 7 bases from J, leaving 24 bases between. The CDR3 is made up of 17 amino acids. The germline V gene encodes CDR1 MNHEY and CDR2 SMNVEV (reference sequence). CDR3 region: CASSPDLGGAVRNEQFF. CDR3 in DNA: TGTGCCAGCAGTCCGGATCTTGGGGGGGCTGTAAGAAATGAGCAGTTCTTC.

The chain links TRBV14 to TRBJ2-1, with D uncertain. The V and J ends lost 0 bases and 6 bases respectively, with 9 bases between them. CDR1 SGHDN and CDR2 FVKESK come from the germline V gene. This CDR3 contains 14 residues. DNA of the CDR3: TGTGCCAGCAGCCAAGAGCTAGTGGGCAATGAGCAGTTCTTC. Its translation is CASSQELVGNEQFF.

This clone was seen more than once but under ten times. The chain recombines TRBV30 with TRBJ2-3; 9 positions match TRBD2. J gave up 0 bases and V 2 bases, and 6 bases lay outside the gene matches. The CDR3 has 16 amino acids. Germline V gives CDR1 GTSNPN, CDR2 SVGIG (reference sequence). As DNA, the CDR3 is TGTGCCTGGAGTCCCCCGGGACTAGCTAGCACAGATACGCAGTATTTT. Encoded protein: CAWSPPGLASTDTQYF. Variable domain in full (rest from reference TRBV30 and TRBJ2-3): SQTIHQWPATLVQPVGSPLSLECTVEGTSNPNLYWYRQAAGRGLQLLFYSVGIGQISSEVPQNLSASRPQDRQFILSSKKLLLSDSGFYLCAWSPPGLASTDTQYFGPGTRLTVL.

This chain links TRBV18 with TRBJ2-6; 8 bases align to TRBD1. The CDR3 sequence is 16 residues long. The germline V gene has CDR1 KGHSH and CDR2 LQKENI. CDR3 in DNA: TGTGCAGGGGCAGGGGGCCCTCCCTCTGGGGCCAACGTCCTGACTTTC. Amino acids: CAGAGGPPSGANVLTF. The variable domain in full, completed from reference TRBV18 and TRBJ2-6, reads NAGVMQNPRHLVRRRGQEARLRCSPMKGHSHVYWYRQLPEEGLKFMVYLQKENIIDESGMPKERFSAEFPKEGPSILRIQQVVRGDSAAYFCAGAGGPPSGANVLTFGAGSRLTVL.

The chain couples TRBV18 to TRBJ1-5, with D perhaps TRBD1 (5 bases). V lost 3 bases and J 4 bases, leaving 10 bases between the germline ends. The CDR3 is 14 residues long. Germline V gives CDR1 KGHSH, CDR2 LQKENI. As DNA, the CDR3 is TGTGCCAGCTCACCTCCGGGGGGGAATCAGCCCCAGCATTTT. This sequence encodes CASSPPGGNQPQHF.